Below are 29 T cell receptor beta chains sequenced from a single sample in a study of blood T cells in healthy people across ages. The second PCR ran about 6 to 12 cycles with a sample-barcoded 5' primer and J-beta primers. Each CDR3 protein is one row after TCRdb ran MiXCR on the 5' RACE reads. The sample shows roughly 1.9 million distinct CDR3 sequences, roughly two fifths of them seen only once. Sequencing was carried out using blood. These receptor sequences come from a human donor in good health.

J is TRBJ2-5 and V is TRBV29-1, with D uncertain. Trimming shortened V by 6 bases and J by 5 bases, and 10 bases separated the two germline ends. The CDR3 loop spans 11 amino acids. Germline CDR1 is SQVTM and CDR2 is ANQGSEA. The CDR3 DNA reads TGCAGCGTCCGCCGTTCGGAGACCCAGTACTTC. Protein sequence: CSVRRSETQYF.

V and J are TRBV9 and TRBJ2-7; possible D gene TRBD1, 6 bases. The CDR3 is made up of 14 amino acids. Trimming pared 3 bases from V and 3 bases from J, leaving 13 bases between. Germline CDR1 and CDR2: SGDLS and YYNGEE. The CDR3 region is CASSGDTDSYEQYF. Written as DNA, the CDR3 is TGTGCCAGCAGCGGAGACACGGACAGCTACGAGCAGTACTTC.

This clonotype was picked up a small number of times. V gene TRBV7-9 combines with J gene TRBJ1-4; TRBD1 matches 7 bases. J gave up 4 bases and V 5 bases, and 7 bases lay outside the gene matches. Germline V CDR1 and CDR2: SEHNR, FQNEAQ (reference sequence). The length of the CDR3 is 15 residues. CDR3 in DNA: TGTGCCAGCAGCCCAACGCAGGGGGGTAATGAAAAACTGTTTTTT. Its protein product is CASSPTQGGNEKLFF.

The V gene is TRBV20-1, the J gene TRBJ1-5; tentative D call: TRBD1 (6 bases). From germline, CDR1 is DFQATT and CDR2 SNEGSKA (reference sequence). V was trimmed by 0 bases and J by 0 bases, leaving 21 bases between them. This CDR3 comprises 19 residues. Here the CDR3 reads CSARDRRGAGVGSNQPQHF. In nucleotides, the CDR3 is TGCAGTGCTAGAGATCGTAGGGGGGCGGGGGTCGGTAGCAATCAGCCCCAGCATTTT.

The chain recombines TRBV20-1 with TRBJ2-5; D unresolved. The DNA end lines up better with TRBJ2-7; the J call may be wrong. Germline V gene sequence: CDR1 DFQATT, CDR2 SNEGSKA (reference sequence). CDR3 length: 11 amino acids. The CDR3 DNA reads TGCAGTGTATCGTCGGCATACGAGCAGTACTTC. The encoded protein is CSVSSAYEQYF.

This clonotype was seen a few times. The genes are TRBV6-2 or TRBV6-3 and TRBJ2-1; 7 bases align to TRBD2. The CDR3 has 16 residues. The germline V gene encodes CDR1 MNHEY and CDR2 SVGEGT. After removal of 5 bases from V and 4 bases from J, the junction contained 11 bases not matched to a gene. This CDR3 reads CASSTWGGLVYNEQFF. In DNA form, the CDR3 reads TGTGCCAGCAGTACCTGGGGGGGACTGGTATACAATGAGCAGTTCTTC.

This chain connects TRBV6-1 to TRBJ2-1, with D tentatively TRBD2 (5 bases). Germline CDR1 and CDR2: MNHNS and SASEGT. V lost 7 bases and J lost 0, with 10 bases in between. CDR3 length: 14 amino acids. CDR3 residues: CASTTRSSYNEQFF. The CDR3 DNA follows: TGTGCCAGCACTACTAGGAGCTCCTACAATGAGCAGTTCTTC.

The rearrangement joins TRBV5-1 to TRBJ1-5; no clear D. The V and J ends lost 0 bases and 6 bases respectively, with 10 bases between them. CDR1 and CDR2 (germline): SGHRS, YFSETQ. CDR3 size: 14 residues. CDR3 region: CASSLGGFGQPQHF. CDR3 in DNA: TGCGCCAGCAGCTTGGGAGGGTTTGGTCAGCCCCAGCATTTT.

In DNA form, the CDR3 reads TGTGCCAGCAGTTGGGGGAAAACGGGCTACACCTTC. Amino acids: CASSWGKTGYTF. The chain carries TRBV12-3 or TRBV12-4 and TRBJ1-2, with D maybe TRBD1 (5 bases). The V and J ends lost 4 bases and 8 bases respectively, with 11 bases between them. The CDR3 sequence is 12 residues long.

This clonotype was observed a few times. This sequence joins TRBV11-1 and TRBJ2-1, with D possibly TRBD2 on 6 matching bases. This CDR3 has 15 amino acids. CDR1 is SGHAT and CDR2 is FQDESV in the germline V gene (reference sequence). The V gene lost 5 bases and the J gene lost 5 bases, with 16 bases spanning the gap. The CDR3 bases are TGTGCCAGCAGCCCAAGGGATGGAGGGGACAATGAGCAGTTCTTC. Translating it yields CASSPRDGGDNEQFF.

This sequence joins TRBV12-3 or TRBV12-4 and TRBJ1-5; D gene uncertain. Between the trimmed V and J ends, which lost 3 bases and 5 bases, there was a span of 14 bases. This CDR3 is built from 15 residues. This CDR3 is CASSFAESRDQPQHF. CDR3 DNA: TGTGCCAGCAGTTTCGCGGAGTCTAGGGATCAGCCCCAGCATTTT.

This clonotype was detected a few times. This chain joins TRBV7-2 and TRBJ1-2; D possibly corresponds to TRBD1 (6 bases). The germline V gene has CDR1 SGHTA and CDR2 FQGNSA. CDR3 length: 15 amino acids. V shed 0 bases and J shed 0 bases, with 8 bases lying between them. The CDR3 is CASSLAGHSNYGYTF. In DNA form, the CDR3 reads TGTGCCAGCAGCTTAGCGGGACACTCTAACTATGGCTACACCTTC.

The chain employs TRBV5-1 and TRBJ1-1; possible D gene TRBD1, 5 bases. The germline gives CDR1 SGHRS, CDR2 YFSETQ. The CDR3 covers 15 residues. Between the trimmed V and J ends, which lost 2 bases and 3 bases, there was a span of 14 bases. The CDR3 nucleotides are TGCGCCAGCAGCTTCAGACAGAGCGGCGACACTGAAGCTTTCTTT. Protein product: CASSFRQSGDTEAFF.

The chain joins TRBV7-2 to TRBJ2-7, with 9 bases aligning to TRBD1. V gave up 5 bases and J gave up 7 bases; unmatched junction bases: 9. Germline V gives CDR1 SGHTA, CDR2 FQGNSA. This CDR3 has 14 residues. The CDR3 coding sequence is TGTGCCAGCAGCCTTGACAGGGGGATGAGAGAGCAGTACTTC. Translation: CASSLDRGMREQYF.

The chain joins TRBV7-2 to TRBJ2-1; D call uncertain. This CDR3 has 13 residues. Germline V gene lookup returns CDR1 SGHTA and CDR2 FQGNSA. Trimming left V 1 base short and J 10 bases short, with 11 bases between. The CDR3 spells CASSLEIYREQFF. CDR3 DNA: TGTGCCAGCAGCTTAGAGATATACCGCGAGCAGTTCTTC.

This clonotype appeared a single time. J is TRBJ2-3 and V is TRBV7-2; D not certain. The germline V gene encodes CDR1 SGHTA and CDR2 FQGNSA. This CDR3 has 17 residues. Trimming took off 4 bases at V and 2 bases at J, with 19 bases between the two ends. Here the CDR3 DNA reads TGTGCCAGCAGCTCCAGGCCCCCCTTGGGTTACACAGATACGCAGTATTTT. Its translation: CASSSRPPLGYTDTQYF.

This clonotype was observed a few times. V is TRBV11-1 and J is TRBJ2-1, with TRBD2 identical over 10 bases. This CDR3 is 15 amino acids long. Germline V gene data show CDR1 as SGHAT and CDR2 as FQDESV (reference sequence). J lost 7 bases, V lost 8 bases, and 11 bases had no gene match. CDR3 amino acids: CASSKSGGVLNEQFF. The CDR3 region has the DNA TGTGCCAGCTCCAAAAGCGGGGGGGTTTTGAATGAGCAGTTCTTC.

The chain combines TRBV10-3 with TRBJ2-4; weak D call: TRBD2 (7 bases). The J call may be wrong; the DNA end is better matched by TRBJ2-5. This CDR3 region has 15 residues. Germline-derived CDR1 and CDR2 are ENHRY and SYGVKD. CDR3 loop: CAIAEGGGHQETQYF. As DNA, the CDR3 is TGTGCCATCGCGGAAGGGGGGGGTCATCAAGAGACCCAGTACTTC.

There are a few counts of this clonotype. CDR3 region: CAARDRAEAFF. The CDR3 region has the DNA TGTGCCGCCCGGGACAGGGCCGAAGCTTTCTTT. The V gene is TRBV10-3, the J gene TRBJ1-1, with 9 bases identical to TRBD1. Germline V gives CDR1 ENHRY, CDR2 SYGVKD. The CDR3 length is 11 residues. The ends lost 11 bases at V and 8 bases at J; junction bases unmatched: 6.

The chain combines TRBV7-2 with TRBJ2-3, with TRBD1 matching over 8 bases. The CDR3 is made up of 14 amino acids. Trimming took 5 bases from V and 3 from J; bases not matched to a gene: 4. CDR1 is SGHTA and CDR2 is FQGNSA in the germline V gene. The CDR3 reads CASSTDRATDTQYF. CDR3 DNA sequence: TGTGCCAGCAGCACGGACAGGGCAACAGATACGCAGTATTTT.

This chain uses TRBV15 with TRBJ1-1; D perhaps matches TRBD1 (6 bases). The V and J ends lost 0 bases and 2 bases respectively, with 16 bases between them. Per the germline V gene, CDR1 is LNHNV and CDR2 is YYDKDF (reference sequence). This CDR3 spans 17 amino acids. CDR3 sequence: CATSRDPGVGGNTEAFF. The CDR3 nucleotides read TGTGCCACCAGCAGAGATCCAGGGGTAGGGGGAAACACTGAAGCTTTCTTT.

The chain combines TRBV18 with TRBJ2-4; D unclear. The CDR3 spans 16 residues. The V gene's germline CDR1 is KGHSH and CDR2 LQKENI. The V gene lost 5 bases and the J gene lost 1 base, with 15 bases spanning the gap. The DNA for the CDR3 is TGTGCCAGCTCATCGAACCCCGACCTGGCCAAAAACATTCAGTACTTC. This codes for CASSSNPDLAKNIQYF.

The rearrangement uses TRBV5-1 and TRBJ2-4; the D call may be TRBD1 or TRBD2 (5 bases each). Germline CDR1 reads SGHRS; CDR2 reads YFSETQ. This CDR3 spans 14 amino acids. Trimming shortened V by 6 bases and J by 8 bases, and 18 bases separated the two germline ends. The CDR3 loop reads CASNLMTRGDIQYF. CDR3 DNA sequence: TGCGCCAGCAACCTGATGACCAGAGGGGACATTCAGTACTTC. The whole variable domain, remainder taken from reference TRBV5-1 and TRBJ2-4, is KAGVTQTPRYLIKTRGQQVTLSCSPISGHRSVSWYQQTPGQGLQFLFEYFSETQRNKGNFPGRFSGRQFSNSRSEMNVSTLELGDSALYLCASNLMTRGDIQYFGAGTRLSVL.

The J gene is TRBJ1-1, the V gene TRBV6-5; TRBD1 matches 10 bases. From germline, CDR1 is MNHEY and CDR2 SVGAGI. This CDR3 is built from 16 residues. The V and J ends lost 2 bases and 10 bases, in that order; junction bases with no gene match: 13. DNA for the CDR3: TGTGCCAGCAGTTACCAGGTGACAGGGGGCTTGTTGAGAGCTTTCTTT. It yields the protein CASSYQVTGGLLRAFF.

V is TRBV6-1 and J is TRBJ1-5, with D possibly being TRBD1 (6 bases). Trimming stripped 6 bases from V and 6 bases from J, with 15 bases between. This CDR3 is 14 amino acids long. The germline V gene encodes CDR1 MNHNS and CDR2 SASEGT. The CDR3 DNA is TGTGCCAGCAGACCGGGGGGCGTCGGTCAGCCCCAGCATTTT. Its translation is CASRPGGVGQPQHF.

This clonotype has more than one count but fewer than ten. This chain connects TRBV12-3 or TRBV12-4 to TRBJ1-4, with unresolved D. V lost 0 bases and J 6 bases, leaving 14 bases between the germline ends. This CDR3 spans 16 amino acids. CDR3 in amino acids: CASSLARGWDDEKLFF. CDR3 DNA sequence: TGTGCCAGCAGTTTAGCGCGGGGTTGGGATGATGAAAAACTGTTTTTT.

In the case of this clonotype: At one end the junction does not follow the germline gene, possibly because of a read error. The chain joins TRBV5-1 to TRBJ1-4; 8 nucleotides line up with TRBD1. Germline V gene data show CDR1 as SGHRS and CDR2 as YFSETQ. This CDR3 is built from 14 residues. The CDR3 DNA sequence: TGCGCCGGCAGCTTCGGACAGGGACGGGAAAAACTGTTTTTT. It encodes CAGSFGQGREKLFF.

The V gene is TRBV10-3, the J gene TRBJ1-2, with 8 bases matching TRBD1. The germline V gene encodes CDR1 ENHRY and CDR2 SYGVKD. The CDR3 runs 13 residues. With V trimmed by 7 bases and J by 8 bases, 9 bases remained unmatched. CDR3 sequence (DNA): TGTGCCATCAAAAGAGGGACAGGAGGGGGCTACACCTTC. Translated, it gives CAIKRGTGGGYTF.

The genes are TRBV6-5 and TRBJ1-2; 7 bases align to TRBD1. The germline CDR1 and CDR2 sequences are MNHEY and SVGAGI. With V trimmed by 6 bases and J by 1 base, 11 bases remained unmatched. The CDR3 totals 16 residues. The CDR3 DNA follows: TGTGCCAGCAGCTTTCTACCGGGACAGCTTAACTATGGCTACACCTTC. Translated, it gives CASSFLPGQLNYGYTF.